The clone carrying this T cell receptor beta chain was observed a handful of times. The CDR3 contains 15 residues. Trimming removed 5 bases at V and 6 bases at J, with 15 bases between. The germline gives CDR1 SGDLS, CDR2 YYNGEE. The data belong to a study of neoadjuvant anti-PD-1 for oral cavity cancer. Study-level information: Patients without progression got a fourth dose around day 43.

The time point here: after neoadjuvant nivolumab, at surgical resection. Most tumor samples had around 4.5 ug input DNA in two replicates. The method was immunoSEQ multiplex PCR; TCRdb's version includes in-frame clones alone and lacks a portion of them. The repertoire holds roughly 24,000 clones, 25% to 35% seen once, with roughly 15% in the top ten. The source of this sequence is a person between 35 and 79 years old with oral cavity squamous cell carcinoma. The V call is TRBV9, the J call TRBJ1-6; D unclear. The sequencing here drew on tumor tissue, taken after nivolumab (anti-PD-1) treatment. The CDR3 reads CASSSTTSTNSPLHF. Here the CDR3 DNA reads TGTGCCAGCAGTTCGACCACATCCACTAATTCACCCCTCCACTTT.